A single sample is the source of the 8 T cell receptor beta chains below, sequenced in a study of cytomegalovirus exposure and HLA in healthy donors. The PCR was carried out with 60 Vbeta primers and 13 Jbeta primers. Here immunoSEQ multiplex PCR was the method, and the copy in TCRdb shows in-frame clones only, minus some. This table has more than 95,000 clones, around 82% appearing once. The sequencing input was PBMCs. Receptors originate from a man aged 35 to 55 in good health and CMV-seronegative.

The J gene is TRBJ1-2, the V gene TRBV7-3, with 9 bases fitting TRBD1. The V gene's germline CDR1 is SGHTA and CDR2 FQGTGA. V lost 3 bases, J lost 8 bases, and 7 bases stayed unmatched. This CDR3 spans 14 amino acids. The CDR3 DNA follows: TGTGCCAGCAGCTTCGGGACAGGGTATCGCGGCTACACCTTC. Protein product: CASSFGTGYRGYTF.

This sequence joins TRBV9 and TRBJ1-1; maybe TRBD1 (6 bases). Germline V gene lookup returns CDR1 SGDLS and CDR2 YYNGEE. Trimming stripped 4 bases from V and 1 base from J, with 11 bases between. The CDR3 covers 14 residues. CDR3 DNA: TGTGCCAGCAGCCCCCGGACAGCGAACACTGAAGCTTTCTTT. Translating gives CASSPRTANTEAFF.

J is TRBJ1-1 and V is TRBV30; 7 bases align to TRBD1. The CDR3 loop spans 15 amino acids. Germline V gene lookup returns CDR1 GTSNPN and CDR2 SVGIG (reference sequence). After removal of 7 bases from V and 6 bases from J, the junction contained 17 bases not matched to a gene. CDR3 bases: TGTGCCTCCGACCTATACAGGGGTATTTGGGCTGAAGCTTTCTTT. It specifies CASDLYRGIWAEAFF.

This CDR3 reads CASSVGTGGFEKLFF. The CDR3 coding sequence is TGTGCCAGCAGCGTAGGGACAGGGGGCTTTGAAAAACTGTTTTTT. The chain joins TRBV9 to TRBJ1-4, with 11 nucleotides matching TRBD1. Germline V gene data show CDR1 as SGDLS and CDR2 as YYNGEE. With 0 bases clipped from V and 7 bases from J, the junction kept 2 bases outside the gene matches. The CDR3 runs to 15 residues.

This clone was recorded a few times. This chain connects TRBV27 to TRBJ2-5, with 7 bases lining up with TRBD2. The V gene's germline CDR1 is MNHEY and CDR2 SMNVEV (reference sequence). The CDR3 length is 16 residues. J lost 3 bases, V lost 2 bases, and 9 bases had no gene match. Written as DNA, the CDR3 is TGTGCCAGCAGTTTAGGGTCTAGCGGTGCTAAAGAGACCCAGTACTTC. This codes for CASSLGSSGAKETQYF.

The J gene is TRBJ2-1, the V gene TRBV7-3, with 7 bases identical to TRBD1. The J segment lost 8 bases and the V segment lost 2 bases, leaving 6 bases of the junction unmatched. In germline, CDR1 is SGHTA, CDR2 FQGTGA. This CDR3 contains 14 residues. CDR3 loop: CASSLGLGGDEQFF. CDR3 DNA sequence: TGTGCCAGCAGCTTAGGGCTAGGGGGCGATGAGCAGTTCTTC.

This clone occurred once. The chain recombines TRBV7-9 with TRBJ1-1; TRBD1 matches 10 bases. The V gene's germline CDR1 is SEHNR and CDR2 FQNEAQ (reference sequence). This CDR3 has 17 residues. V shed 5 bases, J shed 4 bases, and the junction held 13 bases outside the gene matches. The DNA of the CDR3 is TGTGCCAGCAGCCTGCCCCTGGCGGGACAGGGGATCACTGAAGCTTTCTTT. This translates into CASSLPLAGQGITEAFF.

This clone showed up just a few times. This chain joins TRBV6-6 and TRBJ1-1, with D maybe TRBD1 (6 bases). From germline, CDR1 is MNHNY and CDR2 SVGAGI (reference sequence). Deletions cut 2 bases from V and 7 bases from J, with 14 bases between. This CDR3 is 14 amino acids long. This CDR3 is CASSYGSVRGEAFF. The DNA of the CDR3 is TGTGCCAGCAGTTACGGGTCGGTCAGGGGTGAAGCTTTCTTT.